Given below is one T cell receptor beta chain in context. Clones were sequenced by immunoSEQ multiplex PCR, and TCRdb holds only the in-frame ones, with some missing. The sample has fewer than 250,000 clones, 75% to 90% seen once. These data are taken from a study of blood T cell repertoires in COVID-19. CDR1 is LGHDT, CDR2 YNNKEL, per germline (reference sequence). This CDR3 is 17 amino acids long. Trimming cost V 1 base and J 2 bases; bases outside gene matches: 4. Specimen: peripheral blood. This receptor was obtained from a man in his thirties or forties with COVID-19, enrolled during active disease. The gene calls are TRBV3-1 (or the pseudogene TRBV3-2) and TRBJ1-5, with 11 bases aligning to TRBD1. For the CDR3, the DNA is TGTGCCAGCAGCCAAGGGGACAGGGGGGGAGGCAATCAGCCCCAGCATTTT. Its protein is CASSQGDRGGGNQPQHF.